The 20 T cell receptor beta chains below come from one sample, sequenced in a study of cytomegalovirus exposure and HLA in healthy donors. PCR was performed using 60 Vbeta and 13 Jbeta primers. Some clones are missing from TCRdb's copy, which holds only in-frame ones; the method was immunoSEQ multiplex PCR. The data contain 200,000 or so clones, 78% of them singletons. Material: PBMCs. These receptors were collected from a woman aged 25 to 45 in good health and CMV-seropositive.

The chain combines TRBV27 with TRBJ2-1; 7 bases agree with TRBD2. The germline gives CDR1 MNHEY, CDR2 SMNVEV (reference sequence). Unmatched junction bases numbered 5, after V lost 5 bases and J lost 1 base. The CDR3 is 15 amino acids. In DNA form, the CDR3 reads TGTGCCAGCAGTGCCCCTAGCGGTTCCTACAATGAGCAGTTCTTC. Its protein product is CASSAPSGSYNEQFF.

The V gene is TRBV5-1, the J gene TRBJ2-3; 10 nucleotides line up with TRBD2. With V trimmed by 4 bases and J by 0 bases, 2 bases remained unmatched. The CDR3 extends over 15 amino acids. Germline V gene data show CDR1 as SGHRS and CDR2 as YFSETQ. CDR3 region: CASSLTSGSTDTQYF. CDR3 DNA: TGCGCCAGCAGCCTGACTAGCGGGAGCACAGATACGCAGTATTTT.

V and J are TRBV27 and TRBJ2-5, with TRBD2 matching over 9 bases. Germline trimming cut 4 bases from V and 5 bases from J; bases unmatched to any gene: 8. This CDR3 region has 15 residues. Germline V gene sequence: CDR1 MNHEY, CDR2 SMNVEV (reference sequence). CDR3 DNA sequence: TGTGCCAGCAGTTGGGCGGGAGGGGCGGTGGAGACCCAGTACTTC. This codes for CASSWAGGAVETQYF.

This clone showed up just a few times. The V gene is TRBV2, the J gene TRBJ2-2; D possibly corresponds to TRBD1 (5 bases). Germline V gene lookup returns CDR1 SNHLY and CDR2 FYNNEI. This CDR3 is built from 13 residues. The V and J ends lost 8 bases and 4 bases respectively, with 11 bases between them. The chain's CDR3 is CASGQGGTGELFF. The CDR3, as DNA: TGTGCCAGCGGTCAGGGTGGCACCGGGGAGCTGTTTTTT.

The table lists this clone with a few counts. CDR3 protein: CASSMSTDTQYF. The DNA for the CDR3 is TGTGCCAGTAGTATGTCTACAGATACGCAGTATTTT. The chain employs TRBV19 and TRBJ2-3; no clear D. The CDR3 sequence is 12 residues long. The ends were cut back, 3 bases at V and 3 bases at J, with 4 bases in the middle. CDR1 is LNHDA, CDR2 SQIVND, per germline (reference sequence). Supplemented by reference TRBV19 and TRBJ2-3, the full variable domain reads DGGITQSPKYLFRKEGQNVTLSCEQNLNHDAMYWYRQDPGQGLRLIYYSQIVNDFQKGDIAEGYSVSREKKESFPLTVTSAQKNPTAFYLCASSMSTDTQYFGPGTRLTVL.

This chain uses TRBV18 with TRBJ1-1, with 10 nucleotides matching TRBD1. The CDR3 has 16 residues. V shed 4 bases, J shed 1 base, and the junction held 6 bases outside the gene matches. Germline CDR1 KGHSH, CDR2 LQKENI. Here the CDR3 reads CASSLRTGGSNTEAFF. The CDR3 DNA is TGTGCCAGCTCACTTCGGACAGGGGGATCGAACACTGAAGCTTTCTTT.

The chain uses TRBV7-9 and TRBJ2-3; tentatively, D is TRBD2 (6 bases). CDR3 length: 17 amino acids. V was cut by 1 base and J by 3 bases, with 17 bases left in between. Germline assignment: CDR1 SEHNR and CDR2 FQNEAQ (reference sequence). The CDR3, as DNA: TGTGCCAGCAGCTTAGGCTTCGGGGGAAAGGGAACAGATACGCAGTATTTT. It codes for CASSLGFGGKGTDTQYF. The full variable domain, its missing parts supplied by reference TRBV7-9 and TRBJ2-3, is DTGVSQNPRHKITKRGQNVTFRCDPISEHNRLYWYRQTLGQGPEFLTYFQNEAQLEKSRLLSDRFSAERPKGSFSTLEIQRTEQGDSAMYLCASSLGFGGKGTDTQYFGPGTRLTVL.

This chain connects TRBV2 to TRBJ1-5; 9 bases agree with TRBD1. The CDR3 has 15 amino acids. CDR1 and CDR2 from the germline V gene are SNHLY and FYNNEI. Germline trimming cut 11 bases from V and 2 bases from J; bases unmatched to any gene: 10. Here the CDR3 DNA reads TGTGCCTGCAAACAGGGGGCATATGGCAATCAGCCCCAGCATTTT. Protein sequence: CACKQGAYGNQPQHF.

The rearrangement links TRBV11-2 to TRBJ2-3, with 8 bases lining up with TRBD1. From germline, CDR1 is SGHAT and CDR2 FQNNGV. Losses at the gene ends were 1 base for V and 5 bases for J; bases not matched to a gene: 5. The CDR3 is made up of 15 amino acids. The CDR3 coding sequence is TGTGCCAGCAGCTTAGTCAGGGGGCCCGGAGATACGCAGTATTTT. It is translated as CASSLVRGPGDTQYF.

CDR3 in DNA: TGCGCCAGCAGCTCCTGGACAGGGTGGACTTACGAGCAGTACTTC. The encoded protein is CASSSWTGWTYEQYF. V gene TRBV5-1 combines with J gene TRBJ2-7, with TRBD1 identical over 8 bases. Germline V gene sequence: CDR1 SGHRS, CDR2 YFSETQ. After removal of 3 bases from V and 4 bases from J, the junction contained 9 bases not matched to a gene. This CDR3 comprises 15 residues.

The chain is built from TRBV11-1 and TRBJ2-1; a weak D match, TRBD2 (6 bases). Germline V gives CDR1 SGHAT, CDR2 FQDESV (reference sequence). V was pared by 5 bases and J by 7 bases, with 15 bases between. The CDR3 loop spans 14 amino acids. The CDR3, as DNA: TGTGCCAGCAGCCCTTATCGGACTACAAATGAGCAGTTCTTC. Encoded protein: CASSPYRTTNEQFF.

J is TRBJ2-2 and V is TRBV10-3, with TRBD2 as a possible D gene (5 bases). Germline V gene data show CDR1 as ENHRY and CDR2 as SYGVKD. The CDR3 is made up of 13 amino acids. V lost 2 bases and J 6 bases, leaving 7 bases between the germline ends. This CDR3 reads CAISENSAGELFF. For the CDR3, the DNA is TGTGCCATCAGTGAGAATAGCGCCGGGGAGCTGTTTTTT.

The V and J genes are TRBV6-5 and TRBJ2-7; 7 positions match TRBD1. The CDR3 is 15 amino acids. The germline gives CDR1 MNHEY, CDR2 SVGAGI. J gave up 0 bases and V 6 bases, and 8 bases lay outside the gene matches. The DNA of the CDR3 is TGTGCCAGCAGCTCTCGGACAGGTCTCTCCTACGAGCAGTACTTC. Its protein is CASSSRTGLSYEQYF.

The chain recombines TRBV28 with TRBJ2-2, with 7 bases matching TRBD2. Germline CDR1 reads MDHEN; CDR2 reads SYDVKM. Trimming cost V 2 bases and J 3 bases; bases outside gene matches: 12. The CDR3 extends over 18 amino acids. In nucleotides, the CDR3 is TGTGCCAGCAGTTTAATAATGGTGGGGGGGACGTACACCGGGGAGCTGTTTTTT. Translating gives CASSLIMVGGTYTGELFF. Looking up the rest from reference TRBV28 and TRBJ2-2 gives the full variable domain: DVKVTQSSRYLVKRTGEKVFLECVQDMDHENMFWYRQDPGLGLRLIYFSYDVKMKEKGDIPEGYSVSREKKERFSLILESASTNQTSMYLCASSLIMVGGTYTGELFFGEGSRLTVL.

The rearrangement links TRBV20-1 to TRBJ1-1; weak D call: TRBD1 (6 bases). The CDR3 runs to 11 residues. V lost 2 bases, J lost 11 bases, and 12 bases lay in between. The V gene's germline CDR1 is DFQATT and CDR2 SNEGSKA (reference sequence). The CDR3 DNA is TGCAGTGCTAGAACACAGGGTCGCGCTTTCTTT. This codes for CSARTQGRAFF.

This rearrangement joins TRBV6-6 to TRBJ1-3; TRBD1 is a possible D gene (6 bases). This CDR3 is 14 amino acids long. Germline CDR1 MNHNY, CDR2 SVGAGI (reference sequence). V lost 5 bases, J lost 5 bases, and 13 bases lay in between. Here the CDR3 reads CASSAQGSRNTIYF. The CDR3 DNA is TGTGCCAGCAGTGCACAGGGATCGAGAAACACCATATATTTT.

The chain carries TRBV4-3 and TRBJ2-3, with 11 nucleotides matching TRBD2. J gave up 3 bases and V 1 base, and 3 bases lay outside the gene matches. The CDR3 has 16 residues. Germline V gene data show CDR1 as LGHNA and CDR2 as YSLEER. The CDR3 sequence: CASSQGVAGGTDTQYF. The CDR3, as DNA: TGCGCCAGCAGCCAAGGTGTAGCGGGGGGGACAGATACGCAGTATTTT.

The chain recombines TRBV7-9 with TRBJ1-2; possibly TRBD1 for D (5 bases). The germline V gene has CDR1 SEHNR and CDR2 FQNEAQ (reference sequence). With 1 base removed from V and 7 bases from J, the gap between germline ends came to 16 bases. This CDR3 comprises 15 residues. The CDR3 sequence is CASSLVGQGQRGYTF. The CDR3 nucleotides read TGTGCCAGCAGCTTAGTCGGCCAGGGTCAACGTGGCTACACCTTC.

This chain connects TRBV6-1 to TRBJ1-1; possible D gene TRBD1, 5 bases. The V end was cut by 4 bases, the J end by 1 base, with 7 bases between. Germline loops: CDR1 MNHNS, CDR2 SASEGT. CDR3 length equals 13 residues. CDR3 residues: CASSAGQNTEAFF. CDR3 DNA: TGTGCCAGCAGTGCCGGACAGAACACTGAAGCTTTCTTT.

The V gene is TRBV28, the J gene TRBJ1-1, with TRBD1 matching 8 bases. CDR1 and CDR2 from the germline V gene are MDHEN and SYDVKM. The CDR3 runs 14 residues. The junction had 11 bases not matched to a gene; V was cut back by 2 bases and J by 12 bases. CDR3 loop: CASSLKRQGIYPFF. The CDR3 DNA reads TGTGCCAGCAGTTTAAAAAGACAGGGGATTTACCCTTTCTTT.